The clone carrying this TCR beta chain has just a few counts. The antigen is not known. This sample is part of a study of identical twins. Study-wide points: High-abundance cord blood beta clonotypes had fewer insertions; memory repertoires showed none.

The CDR3 contains 13 residues. V shed 0 bases and J shed 5 bases, with 5 bases lying between them. Germline V gene sequence: CDR1 LNHDA, CDR2 SQIVND (reference sequence). It was template switching that added a universal primer site, and there were unique molecular identifiers on the cDNA. TCRdb recomputed calls from the 5' RACE reads with MiXCR, one row per CDR3 protein. The sample consists of 1.5 million to 2 million distinct CDR3 sequences, less than 35% of them appearing once. The rearrangement uses TRBV19 and TRBJ2-1, with D perhaps TRBD1 (5 bases). This receptor was obtained from a newborn girl in good health. The sample taken for sequencing was cord blood. CDR3 amino acids: CASSIEGDNEQFF. As DNA, the CDR3 is TGTGCCAGTAGTATAGAAGGGGACAATGAGCAGTTCTTC.